The T cell receptor beta chain described here comes from a study of vaccination and CD4 T cells after COVID-19. At the Johns Hopkins FTIC core, DNA taken from cultured CD4+ T cells was sequenced by way of the Oncomine TCR Beta short-read assay. Each CDR3 protein is one row after TCRdb ran MiXCR on the PCR reads. The sample records approximately 15,000 distinct CDR3 sequences, 53% being singletons. Regarding this clonotype: Its antigen remains unknown.

The CDR3 totals 21 residues. Per germline, CDR1 MNHNS and CDR2 SASEGT. With 5 bases clipped from V and 1 base from J, the junction kept 14 bases outside the gene matches. Treatment specified: roughly 11-day PBMC culture with coronavirus spike peptide pools or control peptides (ViraFEST assay). The sample was CD4+ T cells from blood, cultured in vitro, taken before SARS-CoV-2 vaccination. The receptor's source is a human donor who had recovered from COVID-19. V usage is TRBV6-1 and J usage is TRBJ2-2; 15 bases align to TRBD2. The chain's CDR3 is CASSPYDGGLAGGRNTGELFF. CDR3 DNA sequence: TGTGCCAGCAGTCCTTACGATGGGGGACTAGCGGGAGGCCGGAACACCGGGGAGCTGTTTTTT.